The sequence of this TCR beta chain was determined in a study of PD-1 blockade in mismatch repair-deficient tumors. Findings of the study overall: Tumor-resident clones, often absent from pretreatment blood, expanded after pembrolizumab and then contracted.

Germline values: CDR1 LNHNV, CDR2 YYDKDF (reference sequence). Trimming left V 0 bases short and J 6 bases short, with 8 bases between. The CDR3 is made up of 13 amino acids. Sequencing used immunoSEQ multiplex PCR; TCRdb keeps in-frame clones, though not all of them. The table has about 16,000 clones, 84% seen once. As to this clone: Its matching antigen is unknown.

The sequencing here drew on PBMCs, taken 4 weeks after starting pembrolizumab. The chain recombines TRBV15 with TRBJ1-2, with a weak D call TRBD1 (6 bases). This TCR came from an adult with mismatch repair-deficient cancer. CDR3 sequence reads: CATSREEGDGYTF. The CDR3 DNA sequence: TGTGCCACCAGCAGAGAAGAGGGGGATGGCTACACCTTC.